Below, one T cell receptor beta chain is given with its context. Its antigen is still unknown. The data originate from a study of graft-versus-host responses after intestinal transplantation. Clones were sequenced by immunoSEQ multiplex PCR, and TCRdb holds only the in-frame ones, with some missing. The table lists about 100,000 clones, roughly 90% of them singletons. Trimming removed 4 bases at V and 4 bases at J, with 11 bases between. There are 14 residues in the CDR3. Germline lookup yields CDR1 LNHDA and CDR2 SQIVND (reference sequence). The source was unstimulated CD4+ T cells sorted from spleen or lymph node cells, collected before intestinal transplant. The sequence came from a human donor who received an intestinal transplant. The chain couples TRBV19 to TRBJ1-5; D remains ambiguous. The CDR3 region has the DNA TGTGCCAGTAGTAACAGCGCCCTAAATCAGCCCCAGCATTTT. As protein: CASSNSALNQPQHF.